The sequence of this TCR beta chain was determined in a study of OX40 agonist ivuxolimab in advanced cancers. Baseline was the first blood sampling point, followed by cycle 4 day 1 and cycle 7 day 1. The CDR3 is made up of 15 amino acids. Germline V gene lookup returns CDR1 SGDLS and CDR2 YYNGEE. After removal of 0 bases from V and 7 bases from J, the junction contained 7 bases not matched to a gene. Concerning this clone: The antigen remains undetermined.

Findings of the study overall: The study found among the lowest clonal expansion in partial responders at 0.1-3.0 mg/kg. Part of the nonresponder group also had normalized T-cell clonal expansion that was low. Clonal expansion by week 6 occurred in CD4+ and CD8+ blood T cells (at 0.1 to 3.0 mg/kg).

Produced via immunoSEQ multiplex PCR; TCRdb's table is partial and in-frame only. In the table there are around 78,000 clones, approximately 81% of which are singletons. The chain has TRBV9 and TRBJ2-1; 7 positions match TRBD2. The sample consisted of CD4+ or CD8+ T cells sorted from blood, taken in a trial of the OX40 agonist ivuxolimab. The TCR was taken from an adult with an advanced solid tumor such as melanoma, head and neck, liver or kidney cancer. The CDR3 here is CASSVEWLAENEQFF. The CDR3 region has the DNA TGTGCCAGCAGCGTAGAATGGCTAGCGGAAAATGAGCAGTTCTTC. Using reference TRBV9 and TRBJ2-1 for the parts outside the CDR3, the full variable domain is DSGVTQTPKHLITATGQRVTLRCSPRSGDLSVYWYQQSLDQGLQFLIQYYNGEERAKGNILERFSAQQFPDLHSELNLSSLELGDSALYFCASSVEWLAENEQFFGPGTRLTVL.